This TCR beta chain emerged from a study of blood T cell repertoires in COVID-19. Turning to the study itself: From the United States, Italy and Spain came samples of acute and convalescent COVID-19. Sources were T cells, B-cell-depleted T cells, or PBMCs; the material itself was cDNA or gDNA.

V was clipped by 4 bases and J by 3 bases; unmatched bases: 3. The CDR3 extends over 15 amino acids. The germline V gene has CDR1 SNHLY and CDR2 FYNNEI. In the authors' workflow: Quantification of nucleated cells was approximated via reference gene primer amplification. Clones were sequenced by immunoSEQ multiplex PCR, and TCRdb holds only the in-frame ones, with some missing. That table supplies the V and J calls and clone size; D and trimming were determined from the DNA. This repertoire shows under 150,000 clones, 80% to 85% found once; its top ten account for 1.1% to 1.5%. The chain links TRBV2 to TRBJ1-5, with TRBD1 matching 10 bases. The sequenced sample was peripheral blood. The TCR comes from a man aged 55 to 70 with acute or convalescent COVID-19. The CDR3 spells CASSGQGAFNQPQHF. The CDR3 nucleotides read TGTGCCAGCAGTGGACAGGGGGCCTTCAATCAGCCCCAGCATTTT.